One T cell receptor beta chain is described in this entry. The sample comes from a study of T cell changes during pregnancy in multiple sclerosis. Produced via immunoSEQ multiplex PCR; TCRdb's table is partial and in-frame only. The sample lists tens of thousands of clones, approximately 94% occurring once. The germline V and J ends were trimmed by 5 bases and 2 bases, with 11 bases remaining between them. The germline CDR1 and CDR2 sequences are SGHTS and YDEGEE. The CDR3 has 13 residues. This receptor was taken from a female donor with multiple sclerosis, enrolled in a pregnancy study. The sample here was peripheral blood, taken in the third trimester of pregnancy. V and J are TRBV5-8 and TRBJ2-7; tentatively, D is TRBD1 (6 bases). The CDR3 DNA reads as TGTGCCAGCAGTACGACAGGACCCTACGAGCAGTACTTC. Amino acids: CASSTTGPYEQYF.